Listed below are T cell receptor beta chains from one sample, sequenced in a study of T cells after yellow fever vaccination. MiXCR, applied by TCRdb to the 5' RACE reads, yields one record per CDR3 protein. This sample has 450,000 to 550,000 distinct CDR3 sequences; 21% occur once, and the top ten carry roughly a sixth. Here the sequenced sample was PBMCs, taken about 20 days after the first yellow fever vaccination. These receptors originate from a man younger than 35 who received the YFV17D yellow fever vaccine. The CDR3 runs from the conserved cysteine through the conserved F or W. Each record gives: V gene, CDR3 length, CDR3 protein.

V: TRBV25-1; length: 16; CDR3: CASSDPRTGGYGELFF
V: TRBV29-1; length: 15; CDR3: CSVEDPGQGGNEQFF
V: TRBV5-1; length: 14; CDR3: CASSLPGGGNTIYF
V: TRBV9; length: 15; CDR3: CASSVGGATNTEAFF
V: TRBV7-3; length: 14; CDR3: CASSLIGSSETQYF
V: TRBV18; length: 15; CDR3: CASSPLQSLNTEAFF
V: TRBV5-6; length: 15; CDR3: CASSLVGTSSYEQYF
V: TRBV6-6; length: 12; CDR3: CASSPGYYTIYF
V: TRBV7-2; length: 15; CDR3: CASSSDRGSFNEQFF
V: TRBV27; length: 15; CDR3: CASSSGGGWGGELFF
V: TRBV5-4; length: 18; CDR3: CASSFGATGFSYNSPLHF
V: TRBV6-2/TRBV6-3; length: 12; CDR3: CASSRRAGGYTF
V: TRBV5-1; length: 16; CDR3: CASRASGGTNTGELFF
V: TRBV19; length: 13; CDR3: CASRLSGGTEAFF
V: TRBV7-9; length: 14; CDR3: CASSSRGTSTEAFF
V: TRBV15; length: 15; CDR3: CATSGGPSSYNEQFF
V: TRBV6-1; length: 15; CDR3: CASSASGGPLDTQYF
V: TRBV29-1; length: 13; CDR3: CSAEGQVQETQYF
V: TRBV20-1; length: 15; CDR3: CSARDPSGGGETQYF
V: TRBV5-1; length: 14; CDR3: CASSWGAGTDTQYF
V: TRBV12-3/TRBV12-4; length: 18; CDR3: CASGSRGGGGWLPDTQYF
V: TRBV18; length: 18; CDR3: CASSPPSSRGRVSDTQYF
V: TRBV20-1; length: 12; CDR3: CSPGQPYNEQFF
V: TRBV10-3; length: 17; CDR3: CAISEFRGAAGANVLTF